A single sample is the source of the 32 T cell receptor beta chains below, sequenced in a study of T-cell memory formation after mild COVID-19. One entry per CDR3 protein, called by TCRdb with MiXCR from the 5' RACE reads. The table shows roughly 450,000 distinct CDR3 sequences, with roughly 17% occurring only once. Material: PBMCs or a T cell subset sorted from them (not recorded which). The source is a young man who had mild COVID-19 (a few samples of this study predate the infection). Cell type and time point are not known.

This clonotype was seen a handful of times. V and J are TRBV30 and TRBJ1-2; maybe TRBD1 (5 bases). V dropped 1 base and J dropped 4 bases, with 10 bases sitting between them. This CDR3 contains 13 residues. CDR1 is GTSNPN and CDR2 is SVGIG in the germline V gene (reference sequence). CDR3 loop: CAWSDTTGYGYTF. Written as DNA, the CDR3 is TGTGCCTGGAGTGACACAACAGGCTATGGCTACACCTTC.

This clonotype appeared a few times. The chain carries TRBV3-1 and TRBJ1-5, with D possibly matching TRBD1 (5 bases). Trimming pared 1 base from V and 2 bases from J, leaving 18 bases between. The CDR3 totals 18 residues. Germline V gene lookup returns CDR1 LGHDT and CDR2 YNNKEL (reference sequence). CDR3 region: CASSQVGSAGGGNQPQHF. The CDR3, as DNA: TGTGCCAGCAGCCAAGTAGGGTCAGCCGGAGGGGGCAATCAGCCCCAGCATTTT.

This sequence joins TRBV20-1 and TRBJ2-3; 13 nucleotides match TRBD2. This CDR3 region has 17 residues. Per the germline V gene, CDR1 is DFQATT and CDR2 is SNEGSKA (reference sequence). The V and J ends lost 0 bases and 2 bases, in that order; junction bases with no gene match: 5. The CDR3 sequence is CSARELAGGPVTDTQYF. In DNA, the CDR3 is TGCAGTGCTAGAGAACTAGCGGGGGGGCCGGTCACAGATACGCAGTATTTT.

The chain is built from TRBV6-2 or TRBV6-3 and TRBJ1-1, with D perhaps matching TRBD1 (6 bases). This CDR3 is built from 13 residues. Trimming removed 4 bases at V and 5 bases at J, with 11 bases between. Germline loops: CDR1 MNHEY, CDR2 SVGEGT. CDR3 DNA: TGTGCCAGCAGTTGGGTAGGGGGAACTGAAGCTTTCTTT. Translation: CASSWVGGTEAFF.

This clonotype was seen only a few times. The chain is built from TRBV29-1 and TRBJ1-1; possible D gene TRBD1, 5 bases. V shed 6 bases and J shed 5 bases, with 13 bases lying between them. This CDR3 spans 12 amino acids. Germline V CDR1 and CDR2: SQVTM, ANQGSEA. CDR3 residues: CSVRGPGTEAFF. The CDR3 region has the DNA TGCAGCGTAAGGGGCCCGGGGACTGAAGCTTTCTTT.

The chain employs TRBV11-1 and TRBJ2-5; the D gene could be TRBD1 or TRBD2 (5 bases each). The V end lost 3 bases, the J end lost 9 bases, and 11 bases lay between the germline ends. The V gene's germline CDR1 is SGHAT and CDR2 FQDESV (reference sequence). The CDR3 runs 12 residues. Written as DNA, the CDR3 is TGTGCCAGCAGCTTTACGGGACCAGCCCAGTACTTC. It specifies CASSFTGPAQYF.

This clonotype was counted ten times or more. The junction and the germline gene differ at one end; a read error may be behind it. The chain is built from TRBV12-3 or TRBV12-4 and TRBJ1-2, with 8 bases lining up with TRBD1. The length of the CDR3 is 13 residues. The CDR3 coding sequence is TGTGCCAGCAGCTTAGACAGGGGCTATGGCTACACCTTC. Protein product: CASSLDRGYGYTF.

In its sample, this clonotype was seen a few times. The chain uses TRBV5-4 and TRBJ2-3, with 8 nucleotides matching TRBD2. The CDR3 runs to 17 residues. The V gene's germline CDR1 is SGHNT and CDR2 YYREEE (reference sequence). Trimming removed 0 bases from V and 5 bases from J; junction bases left unmatched: 11. The CDR3 loop reads CASSLGGGGPSGDTQYF. The CDR3 DNA sequence: TGTGCCAGCAGCTTGGGTGGCGGGGGGCCTTCGGGAGATACGCAGTATTTT.

This clonotype was observed a few times. This sequence joins TRBV5-4 and TRBJ2-1, with TRBD1 matching over 8 bases. The V gene end was trimmed by 2 bases and the J gene end by 0 bases; junction bases not matched to a gene: 4. The length of the CDR3 is 16 residues. Looked up from germline, CDR1 is SGHNT and CDR2 is YYREEE (reference sequence). CDR3 nucleotides: TGTGCCAGCAGCTTACGGGACAGGACCTCCTACAATGAGCAGTTCTTC. Residues: CASSLRDRTSYNEQFF.

This clonotype has a handful of counts. The genes are TRBV6-5 and TRBJ1-3, with D possibly matching TRBD1 (5 bases). With 6 bases removed from V and 0 bases from J, the gap between germline ends came to 9 bases. Per germline, CDR1 MNHEY and CDR2 SVGAGI. CDR3 length: 14 amino acids. In DNA form, the CDR3 reads TGTGCCAGCAGCCAGGGTTACTCTGGAAACACCATATATTTT. Amino acids: CASSQGYSGNTIYF.

CDR3 in amino acids: CASSFSTTGGGSYNEQFF. Written as DNA, the CDR3 is TGCGCCAGCAGCTTTTCCACCACCGGGGGAGGCTCCTACAATGAGCAGTTCTTC. V gene TRBV5-1 combines with J gene TRBJ2-1, with D maybe TRBD2 (6 bases). Germline CDR1 is SGHRS and CDR2 is YFSETQ. The CDR3 is 18 residues long. V gave up 2 bases and J gave up 0 bases, with 18 bases separating them.

This rearrangement joins TRBV7-2 to TRBJ2-1, with D perhaps matching TRBD2 (7 bases). CDR3 size: 15 residues. Germline-derived CDR1 and CDR2 are SGHTA and FQGNSA. Trimming removed 6 bases at V and 7 bases at J, with 19 bases between. This chain's CDR3 is CASSPWGGAANEQFF. CDR3 DNA sequence: TGTGCCAGCAGTCCCTGGGGGGGGGCGGCGAATGAGCAGTTCTTC.

This clonotype was counted between two and nine times. The chain carries TRBV6-5 and TRBJ2-7; D is perhaps TRBD2 (7 bases). There are 15 residues in the CDR3. Trimming left V 0 bases short and J 3 bases short, with 12 bases between. Germline CDR1 and CDR2: MNHEY and SVGAGI. The CDR3 nucleotides read TGTGCCAGCAGTTACTCGGGGGGGCAGGTCTACGAGCAGTACTTC. Amino acids: CASSYSGGQVYEQYF.

The chain has TRBV5-1 and TRBJ2-7; possibly TRBD2 for D (5 bases). Trimming cost V 3 bases and J 2 bases, with 15 bases left between them. CDR1 is SGHRS, CDR2 YFSETQ, per germline. The CDR3 has 15 residues. In nucleotides, the CDR3 is TGCGCCAGCAGCTACGGACTTACCAATCCCTACGAGCAGTACTTC. This translates into CASSYGLTNPYEQYF.

For this clonotype: At one boundary the junction diverges from the germline segment, which might be a read error. The rearrangement uses TRBV9 and TRBJ1-2; TRBD1 matches at 10 bases. This CDR3 comprises 12 residues. Looked up from germline, CDR1 is SGDLS and CDR2 is YYNGEE. The CDR3: CASSGTGVGYTF. The CDR3 DNA reads as TGCGCCAGCAGCGGGACAGGGGTTGGCTACACCTTC. The full variable domain, in which reference TRBV9 and TRBJ1-2 provide the parts outside the CDR3, is DSGVTQTPKHLITATGQRVTLRCSPRSGDLSVYWYQQSLDQGLQFLIQYYNGEERAKGNILERFSAQQFPDLHSELNLSSLELGDSALYFCASSGTGVGYTFGSGTRLTVV.

This clonotype appeared a few times. In DNA, the CDR3 is TGTGCCAGCAGCCCCAACGACAGGGCAGATGGCTACACCTTC. Protein sequence: CASSPNDRADGYTF. V is TRBV7-9 and J is TRBJ1-2; 7 bases are a match to TRBD1. V shed 5 bases, J shed 6 bases, and the junction held 9 bases outside the gene matches. This CDR3 has 14 amino acids. Germline CDR1 reads SEHNR; CDR2 reads FQNEAQ (reference sequence).

In this sample, this clonotype turned up a few times. The rearrangement joins TRBV25-1 to TRBJ1-2; maybe TRBD1 (5 bases). The CDR3 extends over 16 amino acids. Germline-derived CDR1 and CDR2 are MGHDK and SYGVNS. V lost 1 base, J lost 2 bases, and 14 bases lay in between. CDR3 amino acids: CASSEWGSGSNYGYTF. The CDR3 bases are TGTGCCAGCAGTGAATGGGGCTCGGGGTCAAACTATGGCTACACCTTC.

The gene calls are TRBV4-1 and TRBJ1-1; a weak D match, TRBD1 (5 bases). CDR1 is MGHRA and CDR2 is YSYEKL in the germline V gene. The germline V and J ends were trimmed by 1 base and 1 base, with 13 bases remaining between them. This CDR3 region has 16 residues. The CDR3 loop is CASSQAGGQSNTEAFF. CDR3 coding DNA: TGCGCCAGCAGCCAAGCCGGAGGACAATCGAACACTGAAGCTTTCTTT.

This clonotype has a handful of counts. This chain connects TRBV7-2 to TRBJ2-2, with D possibly called TRBD1 or TRBD2 (5 bases each). V was trimmed by 3 bases and J by 4 bases, leaving 15 bases between them. The V gene's germline CDR1 is SGHTA and CDR2 FQGNSA. CDR3 length: 16 amino acids. CDR3 loop: CASSLGGGTFTGELFF. CDR3 nucleotide sequence: TGTGCCAGCAGCTTGGGTGGGGGAACGTTCACCGGGGAGCTGTTTTTT.

The sample holds a few counts of this clonotype. The gene calls are TRBV2 and TRBJ2-1; 7 nucleotides align to TRBD1. The V gene end was trimmed by 6 bases and the J gene end by 6 bases; junction bases not matched to a gene: 11. This CDR3 is built from 15 residues. Germline V gene lookup returns CDR1 SNHLY and CDR2 FYNNEI. The CDR3 region has the DNA TGTGCCAGCAGGTTTCAGGGGGTAATAGGCAATGAGCAGTTCTTC. Protein sequence: CASRFQGVIGNEQFF.

The CDR3 protein is CASSLGYFNNEQFF. CDR3 DNA sequence: TGTGCCAGCAGCCTAGGTTACTTCAACAATGAGCAGTTCTTC. The gene calls are TRBV7-2 and TRBJ2-1; D uncertain. Germline CDR1 SGHTA, CDR2 FQGNSA. The V end was cut by 5 bases, the J end by 5 bases, with 13 bases between. CDR3 length equals 14 residues.

This clonotype was picked up a small number of times. The chain uses TRBV19 and TRBJ2-1; the D call may be TRBD1 or TRBD2 (5 bases each). The CDR3 is made up of 15 amino acids. CDR1 is LNHDA, CDR2 SQIVND, per germline (reference sequence). V lost 5 bases and J 12 bases, leaving 23 bases between the germline ends. The chain's CDR3 is CASSPPGTGSLGQFF. Written as DNA, the CDR3 is TGTGCCAGTAGTCCCCCCGGGACGGGAAGCCTTGGGCAGTTCTTC.

DNA for the CDR3: TGCAGTGCTAGAGACCAGGTCAACTATGGCTACACCTTC. This gives the protein CSARDQVNYGYTF. The chain combines TRBV20-1 with TRBJ1-2; D uncertain. The CDR3 covers 13 residues. Trimming cost V 0 bases and J 2 bases, with 7 bases left between them. Germline-derived CDR1 and CDR2 are DFQATT and SNEGSKA (reference sequence).

In this sample, this clonotype turned up a few times. The chain has TRBV6-5 and TRBJ2-3; D not resolved. CDR1 and CDR2 from the germline V gene are MNHEY and SVGAGI. The CDR3 length is 11 residues. V was trimmed by 4 bases and J by 6 bases, leaving 5 bases between them. The CDR3 DNA reads as TGTGCCAGCAGTTTGGACGATACGCAGTATTTT. Translation: CASSLDDTQYF.

This clonotype was observed a handful of times. The chain couples TRBV29-1 to TRBJ1-2; tentative D call: TRBD1 (6 bases). V lost 5 bases, J lost 2 bases, and 9 bases lay in between. Germline V lookup: CDR1 SQVTM, CDR2 ANQGSEA. This CDR3 has 12 amino acids. CDR3 in DNA: TGCAGCGTTCTGACAGGAAACTATGGCTACACCTTC. Its protein is CSVLTGNYGYTF.

This chain joins TRBV30 and TRBJ1-2, with TRBD1 as a possible D gene (5 bases). Trimming shortened V by 4 bases and J by 5 bases, and 17 bases separated the two germline ends. The CDR3 totals 14 residues. Germline V gene lookup returns CDR1 GTSNPN and CDR2 SVGIG (reference sequence). CDR3 in amino acids: CAWNRSPSIYGYTF. In nucleotides, the CDR3 is TGTGCCTGGAACAGGTCCCCGTCGATATATGGCTACACCTTC.

V is TRBV20-1 and J is TRBJ1-1; 8 bases map to TRBD1. Trimming at V came to 6 bases and at J to 3 bases, leaving 9 bases not matched to a gene. CDR3 length equals 14 residues. Germline assignment: CDR1 DFQATT and CDR2 SNEGSKA (reference sequence). The CDR3 sequence is CSAAQGAVYTEAFF. In DNA form, the CDR3 reads TGCAGTGCGGCTCAGGGGGCGGTGTACACTGAAGCTTTCTTT.

The V call is TRBV7-3, the J call TRBJ2-1, with TRBD2 identical over 13 bases. The CDR3 has 15 residues. V lost 6 bases, J lost 7 bases, and 6 bases stayed unmatched. Germline V lookup: CDR1 SGHTA, CDR2 FQGTGA. CDR3 nucleotides: TGTGCCAGCAGTCCGACTAGCGGGGGGAGGAATGAGCAGTTCTTC. This encodes CASSPTSGGRNEQFF.

Ten or more counts support this clonotype. The chain joins TRBV5-1 to TRBJ2-5, with TRBD2 matching 12 bases. Germline V gives CDR1 SGHRS, CDR2 YFSETQ. The CDR3 has 16 amino acids. The trim removed 4 bases at V and 4 bases at J, leaving 8 bases unmatched. The CDR3 sequence: CASSPGLAGSGETQYF. CDR3 coding DNA: TGCGCCAGCAGCCCTGGACTAGCGGGGTCAGGAGAGACCCAGTACTTC.

This clonotype was counted only a few times. This chain connects TRBV19 to TRBJ2-7, with D maybe TRBD2 (6 bases). CDR3 length: 16 residues. The germline V and J ends were trimmed by 6 bases and 2 bases, with 20 bases remaining between them. Germline CDR1 is LNHDA and CDR2 is SQIVND (reference sequence). DNA of the CDR3: TGTGCCAGTAGATCACGTCCCGGGACGGGGGCCTACGAGCAGTACTTC. Translated: CASRSRPGTGAYEQYF.

The J gene is TRBJ2-7, the V gene TRBV12-5; tentative D call: TRBD1 (5 bases). Trimming removed 3 bases at V and 5 bases at J, with 11 bases between. The CDR3 sequence is 13 residues long. The V gene's germline CDR1 is LGHNT and CDR2 FRNRAP. The CDR3 sequence: CASGFQGRNEQYF. The CDR3 DNA reads TGTGCTAGTGGTTTCCAGGGTCGGAACGAGCAGTACTTC.

This clonotype was counted a few times. This chain uses TRBV7-2 with TRBJ1-2; 7 positions match TRBD1. The CDR3 runs 15 residues. Trimming took 3 bases from V and 3 from J; bases not matched to a gene: 7. Per the germline V gene, CDR1 is SGHTA and CDR2 is FQGNSA. The CDR3 loop is CASSFPLTGYYGYTF. The CDR3 DNA sequence: TGTGCCAGCAGCTTCCCCTTGACAGGGTACTATGGCTACACCTTC.